A single sample is the source of the 32 T cell receptor beta chains below, sequenced in a study of blood T cell repertoires in COVID-19. This table comes from immunoSEQ multiplex PCR, and its TCRdb copy is limited to in-frame clones, with some not included. The sample has over 300,000 clones, 70% to 90% seen once. Input material: peripheral blood. These receptor sequences come from a human donor in a cohort sampled during active COVID-19.

The V and J genes are TRBV5-1 and TRBJ2-1, with D possibly matching TRBD2 (5 bases). The germline V and J ends were trimmed by 3 bases and 5 bases, with 18 bases remaining between them. The CDR3 sequence is 16 residues long. Germline loops: CDR1 SGHRS, CDR2 YFSETQ. CDR3 amino acids: CASSSEGVGPHNEQFF. The CDR3 DNA reads as TGCGCCAGCAGCTCTGAGGGAGTGGGCCCTCACAATGAGCAGTTCTTC.

This rearrangement joins TRBV4-2 to TRBJ1-3; unclear D gene. The CDR3 is made up of 13 amino acids. The germline CDR1 and CDR2 sequences are LGHNA and YNFKEQ. V lost 0 bases to trimming and J lost 4 bases, with 4 bases between them. CDR3 residues: CASSQDRGNTIYF. The CDR3 DNA is TGTGCCAGCAGCCAAGATCGGGGAAACACCATATATTTT.

CDR3 region: CASRRGGDTEKLFF. CDR3 DNA: TGTGCCAGCCGACGGGGGGGTGACACTGAAAAACTGTTTTTT. This sequence joins TRBV6-5 and TRBJ1-4; TRBD1 is a possible D gene (5 bases). V lost 8 bases, J lost 7 bases, and 17 bases lay in between. Germline V gene sequence: CDR1 MNHEY, CDR2 SVGAGI. The CDR3 covers 14 residues.

This clone was seen a few times. The CDR3 spells CASSARTGGDQPQHF. CDR3 in DNA: TGTGCCAGCAGCGCCCGGACAGGGGGTGATCAGCCCCAGCATTTT. The chain recombines TRBV2 with TRBJ1-5; 10 nucleotides match TRBD1. V gave up 6 bases and J gave up 5 bases; unmatched junction bases: 7. Germline CDR1 reads SNHLY; CDR2 reads FYNNEI. The CDR3 is 15 amino acids.

The CDR3, as DNA: TGTGCCAGCAGGGGACCGGGGGGCACTGAAGCTTTCTTT. As protein: CASRGPGGTEAFF. The chain couples TRBV28 to TRBJ1-1, with a possible D match to TRBD1 (5 bases). Germline CDR1 reads MDHEN; CDR2 reads SYDVKM. Trimming shortened V by 6 bases and J by 4 bases, and 12 bases separated the two germline ends. This CDR3 is 13 amino acids long.

The chain combines TRBV5-1 with TRBJ1-4, with 9 bases fitting TRBD1. V shed 3 bases and J 7 bases; nucleotides not matched to a gene: 10. Looked up from germline, CDR1 is SGHRS and CDR2 is YFSETQ. This CDR3 contains 16 residues. CDR3 bases: TGCGCCAGCAGCTCCGGGACAGGGAAAGAGGGTGAAAAACTGTTTTTT. This translates into CASSSGTGKEGEKLFF.

The chain uses TRBV7-9 and TRBJ2-7; no definite D call. The V end was cut by 5 bases, the J end by 1 base, with 9 bases between. This CDR3 has 13 amino acids. Germline V gene lookup returns CDR1 SEHNR and CDR2 FQNEAQ (reference sequence). The CDR3 spells CASSLPGSYEQYF. CDR3 nucleotide sequence: TGTGCCAGCAGCCTCCCGGGTTCCTACGAGCAGTACTTC.

In this sample, this clone turned up a few times. The chain couples TRBV6-5 to TRBJ1-3; TRBD1 agrees at 7 bases. V was clipped by 10 bases and J by 0 bases; unmatched bases: 6. Germline CDR1 and CDR2: MNHEY and SVGAGI. The CDR3 is 14 amino acids. The DNA of the CDR3 is TGTGCCACGAGGGACAGATACTCTGGAAACACCATATATTTT. Amino acid sequence: CATRDRYSGNTIYF.

This chain joins TRBV29-1 and TRBJ1-1, with 8 bases fitting TRBD1. The V and J ends lost 6 bases and 5 bases, in that order; junction bases with no gene match: 11. From germline, CDR1 is SQVTM and CDR2 ANQGSEA. The CDR3 is 14 residues long. CDR3 residues: CSVQGQGSSTEAFF. The DNA of the CDR3 is TGCAGCGTACAAGGACAGGGTAGCAGTACTGAAGCTTTCTTT.

V is TRBV30 and J is TRBJ1-3, with D perhaps TRBD1 (5 bases). The germline gives CDR1 GTSNPN, CDR2 SVGIG (reference sequence). CDR3 length equals 14 residues. Deletions cut 5 bases from V and 6 bases from J, with 17 bases between. CDR3 DNA sequence: TGTGCCTGGCGGGGCGGGGGGTTGAAAAACACCATATATTTT. Amino acids: CAWRGGGLKNTIYF. Full variable domain (remainder filled in from reference TRBV30 and TRBJ1-3): SQTIHQWPATLVQPVGSPLSLECTVEGTSNPNLYWYRQAAGRGLQLLFYSVGIGQISSEVPQNLSASRPQDRQFILSSKKLLLSDSGFYLCAWRGGGLKNTIYFGEGSWLTVV.

CDR3 sequence reads: CASSPQGAEKLFF. CDR3 bases: TGTGCCAGTAGCCCACAGGGGGCGGAAAAACTGTTTTTT. The chain combines TRBV19 with TRBJ1-4; TRBD1 agrees at 9 bases. V was pared by 6 bases and J by 8 bases, with 4 bases of the junction left unmatched. The germline V gene has CDR1 LNHDA and CDR2 SQIVND (reference sequence). This CDR3 is built from 13 residues.

This chain links TRBV7-9 with TRBJ1-2; 9 bases are a match to TRBD1. The V and J ends lost 0 bases and 2 bases, in that order; junction bases with no gene match: 10. Looked up from germline, CDR1 is SEHNR and CDR2 is FQNEAQ (reference sequence). CDR3 size: 18 residues. The CDR3 nucleotides read TGTGCCAGCAGCTTAGCGTTTGGTCCTGACAGGGGGAACTATGGCTACACCTTC. Amino acid sequence: CASSLAFGPDRGNYGYTF. The full variable domain, with the rest looked up from reference TRBV7-9 and TRBJ1-2, is DTGVSQNPRHKITKRGQNVTFRCDPISEHNRLYWYRQTLGQGPEFLTYFQNEAQLEKSRLLSDRFSAERPKGSFSTLEIQRTEQGDSAMYLCASSLAFGPDRGNYGYTFGSGTRLTVV.

V usage is TRBV19 and J usage is TRBJ2-2; weak D call: TRBD1 (6 bases). The CDR3 runs to 14 residues. CDR1 is LNHDA and CDR2 is SQIVND in the germline V gene (reference sequence). Trimming removed 10 bases at V and 1 base at J, with 13 bases between. The CDR3 here is CATNRGQNTGELFF. As DNA, the CDR3 is TGTGCCACCAACCGGGGACAGAACACCGGGGAGCTGTTTTTT.

V usage is TRBV7-3 and J usage is TRBJ2-6; TRBD1 matches 9 bases. Germline CDR1 SGHTA, CDR2 FQGTGA. This CDR3 has 15 residues. V lost 5 bases and J lost 6; bases outside the gene matches: 5. The CDR3 DNA is TGTGCCAGCAGCCCGGACAGGGGAGAGGCCAACGTCCTGACTTTC. Translated: CASSPDRGEANVLTF.

The chain has TRBV6-5 and TRBJ1-1; 8 nucleotides align to TRBD1. The trim removed 0 bases at V and 3 bases at J, leaving 0 bases unmatched. Germline V gene lookup returns CDR1 MNHEY and CDR2 SVGAGI. This CDR3 is built from 14 residues. Here the CDR3 DNA reads TGTGCCAGCAGTTACTCGACAGGGGACACTGAAGCTTTCTTT. It specifies CASSYSTGDTEAFF.

The genes are TRBV24-1 and TRBJ1-2, with D maybe TRBD1 (6 bases). V lost 4 bases to trimming and J lost 7 bases, with 12 bases between them. The CDR3 loop spans 13 amino acids. The germline gives CDR1 KGHDR, CDR2 SFDVKD. CDR3 DNA sequence: TGTGCCACCAGTGACAACAGGGTTGGTGGCTACACCTTC. Translated, it gives CATSDNRVGGYTF.

The rearrangement links TRBV14 to TRBJ1-5; D gene ambiguous. The germline V gene has CDR1 SGHDN and CDR2 FVKESK. Trimming shortened V by 8 bases and J by 3 bases, and 11 bases separated the two germline ends. The CDR3 is made up of 13 amino acids. The CDR3 DNA reads TGTGCCAGCGCCATGTCAGTCAATCAGCCCCAGCATTTT. Its translation is CASAMSVNQPQHF.

The rearrangement uses TRBV27 and TRBJ1-1; 9 nucleotides align to TRBD1. Germline loops: CDR1 MNHEY, CDR2 SMNVEV (reference sequence). After removal of 6 bases from V and 4 bases from J, the junction contained 6 bases not matched to a gene. The CDR3 consists of 14 residues. The CDR3: CASSPDRGGTEAFF. CDR3 nucleotides: TGTGCCAGCAGCCCGGACAGGGGAGGCACTGAAGCTTTCTTT.

V and J are TRBV3-1 (or the pseudogene TRBV3-2) and TRBJ1-5, with TRBD1 matching over 9 bases. The germline V gene has CDR1 LGHDT and CDR2 YNNKEL (reference sequence). Trimming removed 1 base from V and 4 bases from J; junction bases left unmatched: 2. The CDR3 spans 15 residues. The DNA of the CDR3 is TGTGCCAGCAGCCAAGGGACAGGGGAAAATCAGCCCCAGCATTTT. It codes for CASSQGTGENQPQHF.

The V and J genes are TRBV7-6 and TRBJ1-5; 9 bases fit TRBD1. The ends lost 5 bases at V and 4 bases at J; junction bases unmatched: 9. The germline V gene encodes CDR1 SGHVS and CDR2 FNYEAQ. This CDR3 contains 16 residues. The chain's CDR3 is CASSPTRGQGNQPQHF. As DNA, the CDR3 is TGTGCCAGCAGCCCTACCCGGGGACAGGGAAATCAGCCCCAGCATTTT.

The J gene is TRBJ2-7, the V gene TRBV2; D unresolved. With 5 bases removed from V and 3 bases from J, the gap between germline ends came to 5 bases. The germline V gene encodes CDR1 SNHLY and CDR2 FYNNEI. The CDR3 has 11 amino acids. The CDR3 is CASSSYYEQYF. The CDR3 DNA follows: TGTGCCAGCAGTTCGTACTACGAGCAGTACTTC.

The gene calls are TRBV5-6 and TRBJ1-2; TRBD1 matches 7 bases. This CDR3 region has 15 residues. V gave up 4 bases and J gave up 1 base; unmatched junction bases: 7. From germline, CDR1 is SGHDT and CDR2 YYEEEE. The CDR3 sequence: CASSVRDSYNYGYTF. In DNA form, the CDR3 reads TGTGCCAGCAGCGTCCGGGACAGCTATAACTATGGCTACACCTTC.

The rearrangement uses TRBV30 and TRBJ2-1, with 14 nucleotides matching TRBD2. J lost 5 bases, V lost 1 base, and 1 base had no gene match. CDR1 and CDR2 (germline): GTSNPN, SVGIG (reference sequence). This CDR3 comprises 15 residues. The CDR3 protein is CAWSGTSGGNNEQFF. CDR3 DNA sequence: TGTGCCTGGAGTGGGACTAGCGGGGGGAACAATGAGCAGTTCTTC.

The chain employs TRBV6-5 and TRBJ2-4; 7 nucleotides match TRBD2. The CDR3 loop spans 12 amino acids. The germline CDR1 and CDR2 sequences are MNHEY and SVGAGI. Germline trimming cut 6 bases from V and 8 bases from J; bases unmatched to any gene: 4. The CDR3, as DNA: TGTGCCAGCAGACGGGGGGTTGACATTCAGTACTTC. This sequence encodes CASRRGVDIQYF.

In its sample, this clone was seen once. The gene calls are TRBV3-1 (or the pseudogene TRBV3-2) and TRBJ2-7, with TRBD2 matching 7 bases. CDR3 size: 15 residues. The V gene's germline CDR1 is LGHDT and CDR2 YNNKEL (reference sequence). V lost 1 base and J lost 0; bases outside the gene matches: 3. The CDR3 sequence: CASSQGKRGSYEQYF. DNA for the CDR3: TGTGCCAGCAGCCAAGGTAAGCGGGGCTCCTACGAGCAGTACTTC.

J is TRBJ1-6 and V is TRBV9, with TRBD1 identical over 7 bases. CDR3 size: 14 residues. Germline V gives CDR1 SGDLS, CDR2 YYNGEE. Trimming at V came to 6 bases and at J to 7 bases, leaving 7 bases not matched to a gene. As DNA, the CDR3 is TGTGCCAGCACCCGGACAGGTCTCAATTCACCCCTCCACTTT. Its translation: CASTRTGLNSPLHF.

V and J are TRBV7-8 and TRBJ2-7; 10 bases align to TRBD2. V lost 4 bases and J lost 7; bases outside the gene matches: 10. Germline V lookup: CDR1 SGHVS, CDR2 FQNEAQ. The CDR3 loop spans 15 amino acids. The CDR3 DNA sequence: TGTGCCAGCAGCTACGAATTAGCGGGGGGAAGAGAGCAGTACTTC. Amino acids: CASSYELAGGREQYF.

This clone was observed a handful of times. This rearrangement joins TRBV30 to TRBJ1-2; D possibly corresponds to TRBD1 (5 bases). This CDR3 is built from 13 residues. Germline CDR1 is GTSNPN and CDR2 is SVGIG (reference sequence). The germline V and J ends were trimmed by 0 bases and 3 bases, with 8 bases remaining between them. For the CDR3, the DNA is TGTGCCTGGAGTGTGGGGGGTGACTATGGCTACACCTTC. It specifies CAWSVGGDYGYTF.

The V gene is TRBV24-1, the J gene TRBJ1-3; D unclear. V was pared by 4 bases and J by 4 bases, with 7 bases between. CDR1 is KGHDR and CDR2 is SFDVKD in the germline V gene. The length of the CDR3 is 13 residues. The CDR3 spells CATSDPIGNTIYF. The CDR3 region has the DNA TGTGCCACCAGTGACCCCATCGGAAACACCATATATTTT.

The chain links TRBV5-5 to TRBJ1-2, with D tentatively TRBD1 (6 bases). V shed 4 bases and J shed 2 bases, with 9 bases lying between them. The CDR3 has 13 amino acids. CDR1 and CDR2 from the germline V gene are SGHKS and YYEKEE (reference sequence). In DNA form, the CDR3 reads TGTGCCAGCAGCCGGGACACCAACTATGGCTACACCTTC. The encoded protein is CASSRDTNYGYTF.

The chain carries TRBV15 and TRBJ1-5; the D is unclear. The CDR3 sequence is 16 residues long. Germline V lookup: CDR1 LNHNV, CDR2 YYDKDF (reference sequence). V was shortened by 0 bases and J by 2 bases, with 11 bases between the two germline ends. This CDR3 reads CATSRDRGGGNQPQHF. DNA of the CDR3: TGTGCCACCAGCAGAGATCGTGGCGGAGGCAATCAGCCCCAGCATTTT.

This chain uses TRBV6-5 with TRBJ2-3; a weak D match, TRBD2 (6 bases). CDR1 is MNHEY, CDR2 SVGAGI, per germline. The CDR3 loop spans 15 amino acids. Trimming cost V 10 bases and J 2 bases, with 19 bases left between them. The CDR3 protein is CATRRNAGNTDTQYF. In DNA, the CDR3 is TGTGCCACCCGTCGGAACGCGGGGAACACAGATACGCAGTATTTT.